Here is one T cell receptor beta chain with its context. No antigen is known for it. The data originate from a study of cytomegalovirus exposure and HLA in healthy donors. Study-level background: Falling in the Caucasian-associated ancestry cluster were about 80% of 398 genotyped donors. Study results and caveats: TCR beta V- and J-gene trimming was later associated with a missense DCLRE1C variant. In a later analysis, at a false discovery rate of 0.05, over 15,000 TCR beta sequences matched HLA alleles.

The PCR made use of 60 Vbeta and 13 Jbeta primers. How the authors handled the data: About 80 million unique TCR beta chains, roughly 11 million of them shared, were counted by a later analysis. Sequencing was performed with immunoSEQ multiplex PCR; in TCRdb, only in-frame clones are kept and a portion is missing. The DNA gave D and trimming, while V, J and clone size come from that table. This repertoire includes about 200,000 clones. V lost 0 bases and J lost 5; bases outside the gene matches: 8. CDR3 length: 16 residues. Germline values: CDR1 SEHNR, CDR2 FQNEAQ (reference sequence). The receptor comes from a man aged 25 to 40 in good health and CMV-seronegative. Material for sequencing was PBMCs. The chain combines TRBV7-9 with TRBJ2-7, with 9 bases identical to TRBD1. CDR3 in DNA: TGTGCCAGCAGCTTAGCACAGGGACAGGGTTTCCACGAGCAGTACTTC. This codes for CASSLAQGQGFHEQYF.